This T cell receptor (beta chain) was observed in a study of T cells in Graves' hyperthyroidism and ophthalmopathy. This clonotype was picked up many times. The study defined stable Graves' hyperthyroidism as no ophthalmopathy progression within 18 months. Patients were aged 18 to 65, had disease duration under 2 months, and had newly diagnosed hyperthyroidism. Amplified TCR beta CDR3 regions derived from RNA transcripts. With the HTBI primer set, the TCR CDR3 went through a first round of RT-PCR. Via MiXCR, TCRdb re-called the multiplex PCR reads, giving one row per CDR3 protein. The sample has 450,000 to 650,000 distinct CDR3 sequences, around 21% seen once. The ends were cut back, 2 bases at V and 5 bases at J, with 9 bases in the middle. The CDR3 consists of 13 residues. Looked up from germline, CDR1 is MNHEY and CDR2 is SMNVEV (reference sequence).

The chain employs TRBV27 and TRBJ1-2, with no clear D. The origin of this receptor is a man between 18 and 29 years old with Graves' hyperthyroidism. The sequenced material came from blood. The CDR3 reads CASSLRVSYGYTF. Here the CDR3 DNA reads TGTGCCAGCAGTTTACGGGTCTCTTATGGCTACACCTTC.